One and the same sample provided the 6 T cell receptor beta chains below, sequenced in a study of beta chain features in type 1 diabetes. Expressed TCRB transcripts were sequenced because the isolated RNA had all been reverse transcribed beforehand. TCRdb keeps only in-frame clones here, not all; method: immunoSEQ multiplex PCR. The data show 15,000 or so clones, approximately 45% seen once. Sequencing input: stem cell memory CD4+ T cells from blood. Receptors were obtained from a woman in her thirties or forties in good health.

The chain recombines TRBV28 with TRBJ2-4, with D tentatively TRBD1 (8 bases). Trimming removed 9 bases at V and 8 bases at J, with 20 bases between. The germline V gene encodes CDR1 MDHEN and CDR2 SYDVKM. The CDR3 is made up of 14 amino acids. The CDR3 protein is CASNPDRAGDIQYF. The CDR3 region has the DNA TGTGCCAGTAATCCGGACAGGGCGGGGGACATTCAGTACTTC.

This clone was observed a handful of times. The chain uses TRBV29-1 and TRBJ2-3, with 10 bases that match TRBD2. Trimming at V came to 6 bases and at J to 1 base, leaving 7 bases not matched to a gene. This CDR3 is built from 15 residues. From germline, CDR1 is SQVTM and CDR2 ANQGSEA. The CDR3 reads CSVATTSGGTDTQYF. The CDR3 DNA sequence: TGCAGCGTCGCAACTACTAGCGGGGGCACAGATACGCAGTATTTT.

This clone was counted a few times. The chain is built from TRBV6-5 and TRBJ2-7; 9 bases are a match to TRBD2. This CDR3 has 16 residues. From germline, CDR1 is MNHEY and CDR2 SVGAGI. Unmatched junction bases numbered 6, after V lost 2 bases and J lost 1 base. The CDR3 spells CASSYGASGVSYEQYF. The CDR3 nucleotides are TGTGCCAGCAGTTACGGAGCTAGCGGGGTTTCCTACGAGCAGTACTTC.

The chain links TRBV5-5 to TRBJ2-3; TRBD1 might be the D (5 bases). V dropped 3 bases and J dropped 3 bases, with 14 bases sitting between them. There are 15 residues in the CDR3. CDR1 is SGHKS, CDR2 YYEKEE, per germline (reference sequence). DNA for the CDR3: TGTGCCAGCAGCTGGCAGGGAAAGACGACAGATACGCAGTATTTT. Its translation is CASSWQGKTTDTQYF.

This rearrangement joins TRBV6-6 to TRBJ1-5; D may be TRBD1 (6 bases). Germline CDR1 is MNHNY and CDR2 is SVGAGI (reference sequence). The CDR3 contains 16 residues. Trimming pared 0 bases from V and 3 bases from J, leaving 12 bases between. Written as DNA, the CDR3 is TGTGCCAGCAGTTACTCCCCCCGGGACAACAATCAGCCCCAGCATTTT. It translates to CASSYSPRDNNQPQHF.

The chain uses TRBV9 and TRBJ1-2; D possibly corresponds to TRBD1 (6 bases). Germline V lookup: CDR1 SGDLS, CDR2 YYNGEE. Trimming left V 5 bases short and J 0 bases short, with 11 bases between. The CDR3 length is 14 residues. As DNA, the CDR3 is TGTGCCAGCAGGGGGACACGTTCTAACTATGGCTACACCTTC. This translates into CASRGTRSNYGYTF.